Following are 29 T cell receptor beta chains from one sample sequenced in a study of brain metastases from non-small cell lung cancer. Repertoires were generated with immunoSEQ multiplex PCR, while TCRdb's copy carries only in-frame clones and drops some. Of about 2,000 clones in the sample, roughly 80% are singletons; the top ten hold about 8.6%. The sample consisted of tumor-adjacent normal tissue. The receptor set was obtained from a donor over 35 with non-small cell lung cancer.

The CDR3 nucleotides are TGTGCCAGCTCACCACTAGGGACAGCTAACACTGAAGCTTTCTTT. Protein: CASSPLGTANTEAFF. This sequence joins TRBV18 and TRBJ1-1, with 7 bases lining up with TRBD1. CDR1 and CDR2 from the germline V gene are KGHSH and LQKENI. The CDR3 is 15 residues long. The J segment lost 2 bases and the V segment lost 1 base, leaving 4 bases of the junction unmatched. The whole variable domain, filled in from reference TRBV18 and TRBJ1-1, reads NAGVMQNPRHLVRRRGQEARLRCSPMKGHSHVYWYRQLPEEGLKFMVYLQKENIIDESGMPKERFSAEFPKEGPSILRIQQVVRGDSAAYFCASSPLGTANTEAFFGQGTRLTVV.

This chain joins TRBV6-5 and TRBJ2-3; 10 bases match TRBD1. Germline CDR1 reads MNHEY; CDR2 reads SVGAGI. V shed 6 bases, J shed 5 bases, and the junction held 8 bases outside the gene matches. The CDR3 spans 15 residues. For the CDR3, the DNA is TGTGCCAGCAGACTCTCCGGGACAGGGGTAGATACGCAGTATTTT. Translation gives CASRLSGTGVDTQYF.

This clone was counted only a few times. The gene calls are TRBV28 and TRBJ2-7; the D gene is possibly TRBD2 (5 bases). The germline CDR1 and CDR2 sequences are MDHEN and SYDVKM. The V end lost 0 bases, the J end lost 4 bases, and 13 bases lay between the germline ends. The CDR3 covers 15 residues. CDR3 in amino acids: CASSLWGLPGYEQYF. DNA for the CDR3: TGTGCCAGCAGTTTATGGGGCCTACCGGGGTACGAGCAGTACTTC.

The count of this clone is one. V usage is TRBV19 and J usage is TRBJ2-1; D remains ambiguous. The germline V gene has CDR1 LNHDA and CDR2 SQIVND (reference sequence). There are 11 residues in the CDR3. V lost 3 bases and J lost 9, with 6 bases in between. The CDR3 DNA is TGTGCCAGTAGTATGGTTGGTGAGCAGTTCTTC. It specifies CASSMVGEQFF.

By share of the sample, this clone is large. Other DNA sequences from this sample encode an identical CDR3 as well. The chain combines TRBV27 with TRBJ2-1, with 10 bases lining up with TRBD2. This CDR3 has 15 residues. Germline CDR1 is MNHEY and CDR2 is SMNVEV (reference sequence). V dropped 2 bases and J dropped 7; count of bases not matched to a gene: 5. CDR3: CASSLSGGAQNEQFF. CDR3 DNA: TGTGCCAGCAGTTTAAGCGGGGGGGCCCAAAATGAGCAGTTCTTC.

DNA for the CDR3: TGTGCCAGCAGCCGGGACAAGGAAAACACTGAAGCTTTCTTT. Its protein product is CASSRDKENTEAFF. V and J are TRBV7-9 and TRBJ1-1; possibly TRBD1 for D (6 bases). In germline, CDR1 is SEHNR, CDR2 FQNEAQ (reference sequence). CDR3 length: 14 amino acids. With 5 bases removed from V and 2 bases from J, the gap between germline ends came to 12 bases.

The V call is TRBV18, the J call TRBJ1-6, with 7 positions matching TRBD1. The V and J ends lost 1 base and 1 base, in that order; junction bases with no gene match: 7. Germline V gene data show CDR1 as KGHSH and CDR2 as LQKENI. There are 18 residues in the CDR3. Here the CDR3 reads CASSPRTGSGSYNSPLHF. The CDR3 DNA follows: TGTGCCAGCTCACCACGGACAGGCTCCGGGTCCTATAATTCACCCCTCCACTTT.

A note on this clone: The sample has other DNA sequences that encode this CDR3 too. For the CDR3, the DNA is TGTGCCAGCAGCCAAGATACGGAAAACTATGGCTACACCTTC. Encoded protein: CASSQDTENYGYTF. The chain uses TRBV4-2 and TRBJ1-2; D is unclear. The germline V gene has CDR1 LGHNA and CDR2 YNFKEQ. V shed 0 bases and J shed 2 bases, with 7 bases lying between them. The CDR3 runs to 14 residues.

This clone has a handful of counts. The rearrangement links TRBV7-2 to TRBJ2-2; D assignment may be TRBD1 or TRBD2 (6 bases each). CDR1 and CDR2 from the germline V gene are SGHTA and FQGNSA. With 1 base removed from V and 5 bases from J, the gap between germline ends came to 11 bases. This CDR3 has 15 amino acids. The CDR3 protein is CASSLGQGRTGELFF. CDR3 in DNA: TGTGCCAGCAGCTTAGGTCAGGGGAGGACCGGGGAGCTGTTTTTT.

The chain is built from TRBV6-5 and TRBJ2-1; D possibly corresponds to TRBD1 (5 bases). Germline CDR1 reads MNHEY; CDR2 reads SVGAGI. Trimming stripped 6 bases from V and 8 bases from J, with 11 bases between. The CDR3 totals 12 residues. Here the CDR3 reads CASSKGFYEQFF. In DNA, the CDR3 is TGTGCCAGCAGCAAGGGGTTCTATGAGCAGTTCTTC.

Regarding this clone: A much larger clone sits a single nucleotide away, making a read error possible. The J gene is TRBJ1-1, the V gene TRBV7-2; no clear D. V gave up 4 bases and J gave up 1 base, with 10 bases separating them. The CDR3 is 14 residues long. Looked up from germline, CDR1 is SGHTA and CDR2 is FQGNSA. The CDR3 sequence is CASSWYSENTEAFF. The CDR3 coding sequence is TGTGCCAGCAGCTGGTATTCCGAGAACACTGAAGCTTTCTTT.

This clone has a single count. A read error may explain this, as a much larger clone is one base away. Other nucleotide sequences in the sample specify the same CDR3. The V gene is TRBV19, the J gene TRBJ2-1; 16 bases line up with TRBD2. The CDR3 contains 18 residues. Germline values: CDR1 LNHDA, CDR2 SQIVND (reference sequence). In DNA, the CDR3 is TGTGCCAGTAGAGACCCCTTGGGACTAGCGGGAGGGCTAAATGAACAGTTCTTC. It codes for CASRDPLGLAGGLNEQFF.

The gene calls are TRBV5-1 and TRBJ1-1; D call uncertain. The germline gives CDR1 SGHRS, CDR2 YFSETQ. The CDR3 sequence is 13 residues long. Trimming took 5 bases from V and 8 from J, leaving 16 bases between them. For the CDR3, the DNA is TGCGCCAGCAGAACCTCCTTGGGCACCGAAGCTTTCTTT. Translating it yields CASRTSLGTEAFF.

This sequence joins TRBV3-1 (or the pseudogene TRBV3-2) and TRBJ2-1; 10 bases line up with TRBD2. Per the germline V gene, CDR1 is LGHDT and CDR2 is YNNKEL (reference sequence). The CDR3 has 13 residues. The CDR3 sequence is CTSSGREDNEQFF. CDR3 nucleotide sequence: TGTACCTCGAGCGGGAGGGAGGACAATGAGCAGTTCTTC.

In this sample, this clone turned up a few times. A read error may be the cause here, since a much bigger clone is one base away. Other DNA sequences in this specimen translate into the identical CDR3. CDR3 loop: CASSPGEAVGYTF. DNA for the CDR3: TGTGCCAGTAGTCCAGGGGAAGCGGTTGGTTACACCTTC. The rearrangement links TRBV19 to TRBJ1-2, with D possibly being TRBD1 (6 bases). CDR1 LNHDA and CDR2 SQIVND come from the germline V gene (reference sequence). Trimming removed 5 bases from V and 11 bases from J, with 18 bases in between. The CDR3 runs 13 residues.

The rearrangement links TRBV28 to TRBJ2-1; the D gene is possibly TRBD2 (5 bases). The CDR3 totals 15 residues. Germline V gene sequence: CDR1 MDHEN, CDR2 SYDVKM. Trimming cost V 7 bases and J 6 bases, with 19 bases left between them. The CDR3 loop is CASTHGGAGVNEQFF. The CDR3 nucleotides are TGTGCCAGCACCCACGGAGGTGCTGGAGTCAATGAGCAGTTCTTC.

This clone appeared once. The chain is built from TRBV6-2 or TRBV6-3 and TRBJ1-2; 7 bases fit TRBD1. Per germline, CDR1 MNHEY and CDR2 SVGEGT. The CDR3 is 14 residues long. V was pared by 6 bases and J by 4 bases, with 8 bases of the junction left unmatched. DNA of the CDR3: TGTGCCAGCAGCCCCCTCGGGACAGTCTATGGCTACACCTTC. Protein product: CASSPLGTVYGYTF.

V gene TRBV18 combines with J gene TRBJ1-2; 7 positions agree with TRBD1. V shed 4 bases, J shed 0 bases, and the junction held 5 bases outside the gene matches. The CDR3 length is 15 residues. Germline V CDR1 and CDR2: KGHSH, LQKENI. The chain's CDR3 is CASSLTGAPNYGYTF. The CDR3 DNA sequence: TGTGCCAGCTCACTTACAGGGGCCCCTAACTATGGCTACACCTTC.

This chain joins TRBV6-6 and TRBJ2-3; the D gene is possibly TRBD2 (6 bases). V was cut by 4 bases and J by 1 base, with 12 bases left in between. In germline, CDR1 is MNHNY, CDR2 SVGAGI (reference sequence). The CDR3 totals 15 residues. For the CDR3, the DNA is TGTGCCAGCAGTTCCTTAGGAGGGGGCACAGATACGCAGTATTTT. Amino acid sequence: CASSSLGGGTDTQYF.

This clone was seen just once. The rearrangement uses TRBV7-9 and TRBJ2-5, with TRBD2 matching over 7 bases. The J segment lost 3 bases and the V segment lost 5 bases, leaving 9 bases of the junction unmatched. This CDR3 has 15 residues. The germline V gene encodes CDR1 SEHNR and CDR2 FQNEAQ (reference sequence). The CDR3: CASSPRGSEKETQYF. The CDR3 DNA follows: TGTGCCAGCAGCCCCCGCGGGAGCGAAAAAGAGACCCAGTACTTC.

This chain links TRBV7-3 with TRBJ2-1, with D tentatively TRBD1 (5 bases). Trimming removed 5 bases from V and 0 bases from J, with 11 bases in between. The CDR3 consists of 15 residues. The germline gives CDR1 SGHTA, CDR2 FQGTGA. The CDR3 DNA sequence: TGTGCCAGCAGCCCCCTCCAGGGCTCCTACAATGAGCAGTTCTTC. This gives the protein CASSPLQGSYNEQFF.

The V call is TRBV7-2, the J call TRBJ2-7; 7 bases fit TRBD1. The CDR3 has 14 residues. CDR1 is SGHTA and CDR2 is FQGNSA in the germline V gene. J lost 5 bases, V lost 5 bases, and 9 bases had no gene match. For the CDR3, the DNA is TGTGCCAGCAGCCCACGGACAGGATGGGACGAGCAGTACTTC. Residues: CASSPRTGWDEQYF.

The chain employs TRBV7-6 and TRBJ1-5; D remains ambiguous. The CDR3 covers 16 residues. V lost 1 base, J lost 4 bases, and 14 bases lay in between. Germline CDR1 SGHVS, CDR2 FNYEAQ. For the CDR3, the DNA is TGTGCCAGCAGCTTAGGTGTCGGGTTGAATAATCAGCCCCAGCATTTT. Translation gives CASSLGVGLNNQPQHF.

The J gene is TRBJ2-5, the V gene TRBV13; 8 bases align to TRBD1. Matching the DNA end better, TRBJ2-7 makes the J call doubtful. Germline V lookup: CDR1 PRHDT, CDR2 FYEKMQ (reference sequence). The CDR3 covers 15 residues. For the CDR3, the DNA is TGTGCCAGCAGCCGTGAGGGACAGGAACCCTACGAGCAGTACTTC. Amino acids: CASSREGQEPYEQYF.

The J gene is TRBJ2-1, the V gene TRBV6-5, with 9 bases that match TRBD2. Trimming at V came to 6 bases and at J to 9 bases, leaving 9 bases not matched to a gene. The CDR3 runs 14 residues. Germline loops: CDR1 MNHEY, CDR2 SVGAGI. This CDR3 is CASSRQRGDLEQFF. In nucleotides, the CDR3 is TGTGCCAGCAGCCGGCAGCGGGGGGACCTTGAGCAGTTCTTC.

This clone is a singleton in its sample. This chain links TRBV7-6 with TRBJ2-7; possibly TRBD2 for D (6 bases). This CDR3 has 13 residues. Germline CDR1 is SGHVS and CDR2 is FNYEAQ. The germline V and J ends were trimmed by 3 bases and 10 bases, with 16 bases remaining between them. The CDR3, as DNA: TGTGCCAGCAGCTTCGGTGGGGGGTCCGAACAGTACTTC. This gives the protein CASSFGGGSEQYF.

J is TRBJ2-5 and V is TRBV2; D not certain. V was cut by 4 bases and J by 4 bases, with 10 bases left in between. Germline assignment: CDR1 SNHLY and CDR2 FYNNEI. This CDR3 is built from 13 residues. The CDR3 coding sequence is TGTGCCAGCAGTGGATCAAAGGGAGAGACCCAGTACTTC. Its translation is CASSGSKGETQYF.

V and J are TRBV5-1 and TRBJ2-7; 8 nucleotides match TRBD1. The CDR3 contains 14 residues. In germline, CDR1 is SGHRS, CDR2 YFSETQ. The V gene end was trimmed by 6 bases and the J gene end by 2 bases; junction bases not matched to a gene: 7. The CDR3 sequence is CASTPGQAAYEQYF. The CDR3 nucleotides read TGCGCCAGCACCCCGGGACAGGCCGCCTACGAGCAGTACTTC.

The V and J genes are TRBV30 and TRBJ2-2; D is perhaps TRBD1 (5 bases). This CDR3 spans 15 amino acids. V shed 0 bases and J shed 3 bases, with 11 bases lying between them. CDR1 and CDR2 from the germline V gene are GTSNPN and SVGIG (reference sequence). CDR3 nucleotide sequence: TGTGCCTGGAGTGTACTTGGGGCCGACACCGGGGAGCTGTTTTTT. Translated, it gives CAWSVLGADTGELFF.